Listed below are T cell receptor beta chains from one sample, sequenced in a study of T cell repertoires in cytomegalovirus infection. TCRdb called the reads again in MiXCR, with one record for every CDR3 protein. The sample holds roughly 860,000 distinct CDR3 sequences, 32% seen once. The antigens of these receptors remain unknown. The material was cultured CD8+ T cells from PBMCs, obtained from culture after CMV antigen stimulation. Every receptor here comes from a human donor in good health (CMV status not recorded). Some clones in this sample may be carry-over from other donors' samples. Both conserved end residues are part of each CDR3. A D gene is named only where the DNA matches it firmly. Where a row states a size, it is once, few, many or the class of an expanded clone; other rows omit it.

v_gene	len	abundance	j_gene	d_gene	CDR3aa	CDR3nt
TRBV7-3	16	.	TRBJ2-3	.	CASSLDMNSPPDTQYF	TGTGCCAGCAGCTTAGATATGAACTCCCCACCGGATACGCAGTATTTT
TRBV27	14	few	TRBJ2-5	.	CASSSHRYQETQYF	TGTGCCAGCAGTTCGCACAGATACCAAGAGACCCAGTACTTC
TRBV10-3	16	.	TRBJ1-5	TRBD1	CAISKGQQNSNQPQHF	TGTGCCATCAGTAAGGGACAGCAAAATAGCAATCAGCCCCAGCATTTT
TRBV5-1	16	few	TRBJ2-1	.	CASSLTGSPTDNEQFF	TGCGCCAGCAGCCTTACGGGTTCCCCAACCGACAATGAGCAGTTCTTC
TRBV7-2	12	many	TRBJ2-4	.	CASSWGKNIQYF	TGTGCCAGCAGCTGGGGAAAAAACATTCAGTACTTC
TRBV7-9	11	few	TRBJ2-7	.	CASSIRGEQYF	TGTGCCAGCAGCATCCGAGGCGAGCAGTACTTC
TRBV15	15	.	TRBJ1-6	.	CTTSRVDSDNSPLHF	TGTACCACCAGCAGAGTCGACAGCGACAATTCACCCCTCCACTTT
TRBV6-6	13	.	TRBJ1-1	.	CASSYSGAVEAFF	TGTGCCAGCAGTTACTCCGGGGCGGTTGAAGCTTTCTTT
TRBV6-5	13	.	TRBJ2-7	TRBD1	CASSYSTGDEQYF	TGTGCCAGCAGTTACTCCACAGGGGACGAGCAGTACTTC
TRBV7-8	17	few	TRBJ1-4	.	CASSLGFFLGPHEKLFF	TGTGCCAGCAGCTTAGGGTTTTTTCTTGGTCCCCATGAAAAACTGTTTTTT
TRBV28	15	few	TRBJ2-1	.	CASSLAAQVLGEQFF	TGTGCCAGCAGTTTGGCAGCCCAAGTCTTAGGTGAGCAGTTCTTC
TRBV6-2/TRBV6-3	15	.	TRBJ2-2	.	CASRSISYRAGELFF	TGTGCCAGCAGATCCATTTCCTACAGGGCCGGGGAGCTGTTTTTT
TRBV3-1	13	few	TRBJ1-6	.	CASSQGWDSPLHF	TGTGCCAGCAGCCAAGGGTGGGATTCACCCCTCCACTTT
TRBV12-3/TRBV12-4	12	few	TRBJ1-2	.	CASSNDSYGYTF	TGTGCCAGCAGCAACGACAGCTATGGCTACACCTTC
TRBV10-3	13	.	TRBJ1-1	.	CAIRGGTAIEAFF	TGTGCCATCAGGGGGGGAACAGCTATTGAAGCTTTCTTT
TRBV7-8	14	few	TRBJ2-1	TRBD2	CASSSDSGANEQFF	TGTGCCAGCAGCTCCGATAGCGGGGCGAATGAGCAGTTCTTC
TRBV7-9	13	few	TRBJ2-5	.	CASSPAWEETQYF	TGTGCCAGCAGCCCGGCTTGGGAAGAGACCCAGTACTTC
TRBV12-3/TRBV12-4	14	few	TRBJ1-1	.	CASSLAWFPAEAFF	TGTGCCAGCAGTTTAGCCTGGTTCCCCGCGGAAGCTTTCTTT
TRBV5-8	13	few	TRBJ2-1	.	CASSWGGDIEQFF	TGTGCCAGCAGCTGGGGAGGGGACATTGAGCAGTTCTTC
TRBV5-1	18	few	TRBJ2-1	TRBD1	CASSFVPGQGARTDEQFF	TGCGCCAGCAGCTTCGTCCCGGGACAGGGGGCGAGGACCGATGAGCAGTTCTTC
TRBV19	14	.	TRBJ1-1	.	CASSIAGKNTEAFF	TGTGCCAGTAGTATCGCCGGGAAGAACACTGAAGCTTTCTTT
TRBV4-1	16	.	TRBJ1-4	TRBD1	CASSLRTGGANEKLFF	TGCGCCAGCAGCCTCCGGACAGGGGGAGCTAATGAAAAACTGTTTTTT
TRBV6-5	13	.	TRBJ1-2	.	CASSYSTSYGYTF	TGTGCCAGCAGTTACTCGACTTCTTATGGCTACACCTTC
TRBV12-3/TRBV12-4	14	many	TRBJ2-3	.	CASSFSASTDTQYF	TGTGCCAGCAGTTTCAGCGCCAGCACAGATACGCAGTATTTT
TRBV7-6	16	few	TRBJ1-1	.	CASSLGRGPERTEAFF	TGTGCCAGCAGCTTGGGCAGAGGACCCGAAAGGACTGAAGCTTTCTTT
TRBV7-2	16	few	TRBJ1-1	.	CASSPNQGSGWTEAFF	TGTGCCAGCAGCCCAAATCAGGGATCCGGATGGACTGAAGCTTTCTTT
TRBV5-8	14	few	TRBJ2-1	TRBD2	CASSWLAGYNEQFF	TGTGCCAGCAGCTGGCTAGCGGGCTACAATGAGCAGTTCTTC
TRBV12-3/TRBV12-4	17	few	TRBJ2-1	.	CASSLTLVGFIYNEQFF	TGTGCCAGCAGTCTTACCCTTGTGGGCTTCATCTACAATGAGCAGTTCTTC
TRBV20-1	13	few	TRBJ2-2	.	CSARDKNTGELFF	TGCAGTGCTAGGGACAAGAACACCGGGGAGCTGTTTTTT
TRBV4-1	15	few	TRBJ1-2	TRBD1	CASSQATGTVYGYTF	TGCGCCAGCAGCCAAGCGACAGGGACCGTCTATGGCTACACCTTC
TRBV2	17	.	TRBJ2-1	.	CASSEARYGPSYNEQFF	TGTGCCAGCAGTGAAGCGAGGTACGGACCCTCATACAATGAGCAGTTCTTC
TRBV19	17	.	TRBJ2-6	.	CASSIGHAAVGANVLTF	TGTGCCAGTAGTATAGGGCACGCTGCGGTGGGGGCCAACGTCCTGACTTTC
TRBV5-4	16	.	TRBJ2-2	TRBD1	CASSGDRGRGIGELFF	TGTGCCAGCAGCGGGGACAGGGGGCGCGGTATCGGGGAGCTGTTTTTT
TRBV28	17	.	TRBJ2-5	TRBD2	CASSLTSGGLIMETQYF	TGTGCCAGCAGTCTTACTAGCGGGGGACTCATAATGGAGACCCAGTACTTC
TRBV7-2	14	.	TRBJ1-1	.	CASSLGGGYPEAFF	TGTGCCAGCAGCTTAGGGGGGGGGTATCCTGAAGCTTTCTTT
TRBV4-1	17	.	TRBJ2-1	TRBD2	CASSQDLLAGVGDEQFF	TGCGCCAGCAGCCAAGATCTTCTAGCGGGGGTTGGAGATGAGCAGTTCTTC
TRBV7-9	16	few	TRBJ1-1	TRBD1	CASSSLDRGPGTEAFF	TGTGCCAGCAGCTCCCTAGACAGGGGTCCGGGCACTGAAGCTTTCTTT
TRBV24-1	16	few	TRBJ2-1	TRBD1	CATSETGTGGGNEQFF	TGTGCCACCAGTGAAACCGGGACAGGAGGAGGAAATGAGCAGTTCTTC
TRBV27	14	.	TRBJ1-2	.	CASSAGDGNYGYTF	TGTGCCAGCAGCGCCGGGGACGGAAACTATGGCTACACCTTC
TRBV6-6	14	.	TRBJ1-1	.	CASIFTGATAEAFF	TGTGCCAGCATTTTTACCGGAGCGACGGCTGAAGCTTTCTTT
TRBV20-1	15	.	TRBJ1-3	TRBD1	CSAGHRGPSGNTIYF	TGCAGTGCTGGGCACAGGGGGCCCTCTGGAAACACCATATATTTT
TRBV4-1	15	.	TRBJ2-1	.	CASSHPRQTHNEQFF	TGCGCCAGCAGCCACCCGCGCCAGACACACAATGAGCAGTTCTTC
TRBV7-9	12	few	TRBJ1-2	.	CASSLVPGGYTF	TGTGCCAGCAGCTTAGTCCCAGGCGGCTACACCTTC
TRBV5-4	14	few	TRBJ1-1	TRBD1	CATGQGDLNTEAFF	TGTGCTACAGGACAGGGGGACCTAAACACTGAAGCTTTCTTT
TRBV29-1	14	once	TRBJ2-2	.	CSVEDRGSPGELFF	TGCAGCGTTGAAGATCGGGGGAGTCCCGGGGAGCTGTTTTTT
TRBV12-3/TRBV12-4	13	.	TRBJ1-1	.	CASSFSPSTEAFF	TGTGCCAGCAGTTTTTCGCCGAGCACTGAAGCTTTCTTT
TRBV7-6	14	many	TRBJ2-1	TRBD2	CASSWSGGHNEQFF	TGTGCCAGCAGCTGGTCGGGGGGACACAATGAGCAGTTCTTC